The clone carrying this T cell receptor (beta chain) was detected once. Per the study methods: It was from reference gene primer amplification that nucleated cell counts were estimated. The data were produced by immunoSEQ multiplex PCR, yet TCRdb's version contains in-frame clones alone and is incomplete. For V, J and clone size, that table is used; D and trimming come from the DNA. Of about 270,000 clones listed, 80% to 90% are singletons. Those enrolled, adults aged roughly 18 to 90 years, came from roughly 22 US areas. Cohort 3 donors counted as recovered after two negative PCRs, clearance, or resolved symptoms. The CDR3 covers 13 residues. Germline V CDR1 and CDR2: SGHDT, YYEEEE. V lost 2 bases to trimming and J lost 4 bases, with 8 bases between them. These data come from a study of blood T cell repertoires in COVID-19.

This chain joins TRBV5-6 and TRBJ2-3; D is perhaps TRBD1 (6 bases). Sequenced input: PBMCs or T cells enriched from blood (not recorded which). This TCR was sampled from a woman between 18 and 29 years old who had recovered from COVID-19. For the CDR3, the DNA is TGTGCCAGCAGCTTCAGACAGGCAGATACGCAGTATTTT. Translated, it gives CASSFRQADTQYF.